This TCR beta chain was retrieved from a study of human T cells and chemical hapten exposure (dated by TCRdb to the early 2020s). As for the study more broadly: For sensitization, 2% DPC in acetone was applied to a 2 cm by 2 cm area of upper inner arm skin. Peripheral blood TCR repertoire changes were tracked in vivo in alopecia patients during primary and secondary sensitization to the hapten diphenylcyclopropenone (DPC). Libraries were combined into a pool for sequencing, and differences in TCR yield between samples came mainly from small differences in library volumes within the pool. Blood was sampled from patients pre-sensitization (week 0) and at 2, 6 and about 24 weeks after DPC sensitization. Approximately 30 alopecia patients provided blood for TCR sequencing at one to four time points (pre-sensitization, 2, 6 and 24 weeks). Patch testing was performed on the upper back with Finn chambers containing 0.01% DPC, and the patch tests were scored after 6 days according to International Contact Dermatitis Research Group standards. Weekly therapeutic DPC doses were additionally applied to the scalp of patients throughout the roughly 25-week study period. The mostly female patient cohort included alopecia areata with under or over 50% scalp involvement, alopecia totalis and alopecia universalis. Study-level results and caveats: Alopecia, a presumed autoimmune disease, was present in all patients, so the immune response of the patients might differ from that of healthy individuals. DPC sensitization did not change how many TCRs were above 1 in 1000 frequency, and no evidence was found of alterations in global repertoire structure. Compared with pre-sensitization or healthy control sets, expanded TCRs formed significantly more large CDR3 similarity clusters, which is consistent with antigen-driven responses. After repeated subsampling, the strength of the expansion versus patch-test correlation and the threshold at which it became significant changed. The number of PT1 expanded TCRs positively correlated with patch test score, significant at thresholds 8, 16 and 32 but not 4.

For this chain, trimming is 2 bases at the V end and 6 bases at the J end, and the number of junction bases without a gene match is 10. The germline V gene sets CDR1 to MGHRA and CDR2 to YSYEKL. The CDR3 contains 17 residues, cysteine and phenylalanine counted. Only CDR3 DNA is held: 51 bases, read in frame from base 1. The time point label here, explained by the study, means: patch test 3, about 24 weeks after DPC sensitization. The sample's treatment or condition label is to be understood as: therapeutic diphenylcyclopropenone sensitization with weekly scalp DPC. Blood at each patch-test visit was drawn before the patch test was applied. To be eligible, patients had to be aged 18 to 70, diagnosed with alopecia and judged suitable for DPC therapy, while pregnant patients were excluded. Unfractionated whole blood was collected in Tempus Blood RNA tubes, and total RNA was extracted from that blood.

About this clonotype: This receptor's antigen is unknown. Nothing much larger sits one base from this clone, and base qualities are not available.

The library was prepared using RACE. The data were produced on a NextSeq 500. Library preparation attached unique molecular identifiers to individual cDNA molecules for quantitative, reproducible TCR counting. Each blood RNA sample was used to sequence both TCR alpha and TCR beta chains. The published analysis was carried out like this. The median number of TCRs per sample was roughly 98,000, ranging from roughly 23,224 to 690,600. V, J and CDR3 annotation of the TCR reads was performed with the Decombinator software suite. For the PS versus PT1 abundance plots, all samples were subsampled to the same number of TCRs (28,000). Expanded TCRs were defined as absent before sensitization and observed at least eight times at the 2-week time point. TCRdb reworked the public reads: Q25 trimming with fastp, MiXCR clone assembly, productive beta chains retained. Records with the same CDR3 protein are collapsed into one entry carrying the most frequent genes and DNA. TCRdb, not the original authors, processed these V and J calls. This sample comprises some 96,000 distinct CDR3 sequences, 27% of them detected only once. Together, the top ten hold around 10% of the sample.

The source of this sequence is a man between 35 and 55 years old with alopecia areata. Some clones in this sample may be carry-over from other donors' samples. The source was whole blood, collected in connection with sensitization to the hapten diphenylcyclopropenone (DPC). This chain joins TRBV4-1 to TRBJ2-3; 11 central bases correspond to TRBD2. The sequenced DNA is TGCGCCAGCAGCCAATCCCTAACTAGCGGGAGTGGCGATACGCAGTATTTT. Translation gives CASSQSLTSGSGDTQYF.